What follows are 23 T cell receptor beta chains derived from one specimen sequenced in a study of a mutant IDH1 vaccine in newly diagnosed glioma. Time point indicated: week 23, last vaccination. Each dose of the vaccine consisted of 300 ug of mutant IDH1 20-mer peptide, with topical imiquimod. Data came from immunoSEQ multiplex PCR; TCRdb stores just in-frame clones and leaves some out. The sample has 50,000 to 60,000 clones; around 80% are singletons. What these receptors recognize is not known. The sample was PBMCs, taken from a glioma patient whose treatment included an IDH1 peptide vaccine. The receptor set was obtained from a man aged 35-49 years with glioma.

V is TRBV7-2 and J is TRBJ2-2; 12 bases line up with TRBD1. The ends lost 3 bases at V and 6 bases at J; junction bases unmatched: 5. The CDR3 spans 16 residues. The germline V gene encodes CDR1 SGHTA and CDR2 FQGNSA. The CDR3 loop is CASSFAGQGASGELFF. The CDR3 DNA reads as TGTGCCAGCAGCTTTGCGGGACAGGGGGCTTCCGGGGAGCTGTTTTTT.

This clone was counted only a few times. The chain employs TRBV18 and TRBJ2-1; D gene unclear. The V end lost 6 bases, the J end lost 2 bases, and 8 bases lay between the germline ends. The CDR3 extends over 13 amino acids. The V gene's germline CDR1 is KGHSH and CDR2 LQKENI. The CDR3 nucleotides are TGTGCCAGCTCCCGTGACCCCTACAATGAGCAGTTCTTC. The encoded protein is CASSRDPYNEQFF.

The genes are TRBV5-4 and TRBJ1-1; TRBD1 might be the D (5 bases). Germline CDR1 reads SGHNT; CDR2 reads YYREEE (reference sequence). V lost 2 bases and J 5 bases, leaving 16 bases between the germline ends. The CDR3 consists of 15 residues. DNA of the CDR3: TGTGCCAGCAGCTTCGGCTGGGGTGAGGGGACTGAAGCTTTCTTT. As protein: CASSFGWGEGTEAFF.

V gene TRBV19 combines with J gene TRBJ2-7, with TRBD1 matching 9 bases. The germline V gene has CDR1 LNHDA and CDR2 SQIVND (reference sequence). The CDR3 consists of 15 residues. V lost 7 bases and J lost 3; bases outside the gene matches: 10. The CDR3 DNA reads TGTGCCAGTACCCCAGCGGGACAGGGTGACTACGAGCAGTACTTC. Protein: CASTPAGQGDYEQYF.

V usage is TRBV29-1 and J usage is TRBJ2-1; unclear D gene. There are 12 residues in the CDR3. Trimming removed 7 bases from V and 9 bases from J, with 16 bases in between. Germline CDR1 and CDR2: SQVTM and ANQGSEA. Written as DNA, the CDR3 is TGCAGCGGAGTTTATCTATTGGGTGAGCAGTTCTTC. It encodes CSGVYLLGEQFF.

The J gene is TRBJ1-2, the V gene TRBV15; the D gene is possibly TRBD1 (6 bases). Germline loops: CDR1 LNHNV, CDR2 YYDKDF (reference sequence). This CDR3 has 12 residues. Trimming shortened V by 8 bases and J by 6 bases, and 13 bases separated the two germline ends. CDR3 coding DNA: TGTGCCACCTCGAGACAGGTTCATGGCTACACCTTC. Amino acid sequence: CATSRQVHGYTF.

The chain has TRBV5-5 and TRBJ1-4; D not certain. CDR3 length: 17 amino acids. In germline, CDR1 is SGHKS, CDR2 YYEKEE (reference sequence). V gave up 0 bases and J gave up 5 bases, with 17 bases separating them. CDR3 in DNA: TGTGCCAGCAGCTTGGCCAAGGGAATCGGCTGGAATGAAAAACTGTTTTTT. Amino acids: CASSLAKGIGWNEKLFF.

Written as DNA, the CDR3 is TGTGCCAGCAGTTACTCTGGTAGGGGCTGGGACACCATATATTTT. Its translation is CASSYSGRGWDTIYF. This rearrangement joins TRBV6-5 to TRBJ1-3; the D gene is possibly TRBD1 (5 bases). V dropped 0 bases and J dropped 8 bases, with 14 bases sitting between them. The germline gives CDR1 MNHEY, CDR2 SVGAGI. The CDR3 totals 15 residues.

The chain has TRBV11-2 and TRBJ2-5, with TRBD1 as a possible D gene (6 bases). The V end was cut by 4 bases, the J end by 7 bases, with 19 bases between. The germline V gene encodes CDR1 SGHAT and CDR2 FQNNGV. The CDR3 runs to 15 residues. The CDR3 loop reads CASSSLRGQIGTQYF. As DNA, the CDR3 is TGTGCCAGCAGCTCGCTACGTGGACAGATTGGGACCCAGTACTTC. The full variable domain, rest sourced from reference TRBV11-2 and TRBJ2-5, is EAGVAQSPRYKIIEKRQSVAFWCNPISGHATLYWYQQILGQGPKLLIQFQNNGVVDDSQLPKDRFSAERLKGVDSTLKIQPAKLEDSAVYLCASSSLRGQIGTQYFGPGTRLLVL.

The chain couples TRBV21-1 to TRBJ1-1; the table assigns TRBD1, which was not confirmed against the DNA. TRBV21-1 is tagged as a pseudogene. The CDR3 has 16 residues. The CDR3 DNA reads as TGTGCCAGCAGCGTTACACTCGATGACAGGGTCACTGAAGCTTTCTTT. Translating it yields CASSVTLDDRVTEAFF.

The CDR3 here is CAINPGAGLFEQYF. The CDR3 DNA is TGTGCCATCAACCCGGGCGCAGGGCTGTTCGAGCAGTACTTC. This chain connects TRBV10-3 to TRBJ2-7; D perhaps matches TRBD1 (5 bases). Germline CDR1 and CDR2: ENHRY and SYGVKD. Trimming pared 7 bases from V and 6 bases from J, leaving 19 bases between. This CDR3 has 14 residues.

The chain is built from TRBV18 and TRBJ1-6; TRBD1 agrees at 9 bases. J lost 10 bases, V lost 2 bases, and 9 bases had no gene match. CDR1 and CDR2 (germline): KGHSH, LQKENI. This CDR3 spans 16 amino acids. CDR3 sequence: CASSPTGQGQGSPLHF. DNA of the CDR3: TGTGCCAGCTCACCAACAGGACAGGGGCAGGGGTCACCCCTCCACTTT.

This clone was found once. The chain is built from TRBV2 and TRBJ1-1; D ambiguous. V shed 7 bases and J shed 5 bases, with 14 bases lying between them. The CDR3 covers 13 residues. Per the germline V gene, CDR1 is SNHLY and CDR2 is FYNNEI. Written as DNA, the CDR3 is TGTGCCAGCAAAGAAACCGGACCGACTGAAGCTTTCTTT. This sequence encodes CASKETGPTEAFF.

The chain joins TRBV29-1 to TRBJ1-2; tentatively, D is TRBD1 (6 bases). The ends were cut back, 7 bases at V and 7 bases at J, with 13 bases in the middle. The CDR3 covers 11 residues. The germline V gene has CDR1 SQVTM and CDR2 ANQGSEA. CDR3 residues: CSAGWTVGYTF. DNA of the CDR3: TGCAGCGCAGGTTGGACAGTTGGCTACACCTTC.

This sequence joins TRBV7-2 and TRBJ2-7; D possibly matches TRBD1 or TRBD2 (5 bases each). CDR3 length: 16 amino acids. V lost 7 bases and J lost 2, with 21 bases in between. Germline CDR1 is SGHTA and CDR2 is FQGNSA. Here the CDR3 reads CASTPYGAGIPYEQYF. In nucleotides, the CDR3 is TGTGCCAGCACTCCCTACGGGGCAGGGATCCCCTACGAGCAGTACTTC.

The chain joins TRBV7-2 to TRBJ2-7; 10 nucleotides agree with TRBD2. This CDR3 is built from 15 residues. Germline lookup yields CDR1 SGHTA and CDR2 FQGNSA. V dropped 5 bases and J dropped 4; count of bases not matched to a gene: 8. This CDR3 reads CASSRSGGALYEQYF. The CDR3 DNA reads TGTGCCAGCAGCCGAAGCGGGGGGGCCCTGTACGAGCAGTACTTC.

The rearrangement uses TRBV15 and TRBJ2-1; either TRBD1 or TRBD2 may supply D (5 bases each). V was clipped by 5 bases and J by 11 bases, with 13 bases between them. The CDR3 covers 12 residues. Germline lookup yields CDR1 LNHNV and CDR2 YYDKDF (reference sequence). In nucleotides, the CDR3 is TGTGCCACCAGCGGCCAATCGGGACAGCAGTTCTTC. Translating gives CATSGQSGQQFF.

This rearrangement joins TRBV6-5 to TRBJ1-3; D uncertain. V was cut by 2 bases and J by 0 bases, with 11 bases left in between. In germline, CDR1 is MNHEY, CDR2 SVGAGI. The CDR3 covers 16 residues. The CDR3 loop reads CASSYGLPNSGNTIYF. DNA for the CDR3: TGTGCCAGCAGTTACGGCCTGCCGAACTCTGGAAACACCATATATTTT.

The chain joins TRBV29-1 to TRBJ2-7, with 7 bases fitting TRBD1. Germline-derived CDR1 and CDR2 are SQVTM and ANQGSEA. CDR3 length: 15 residues. V trimming: 4 bases; J trimming: 3 bases; junction bases outside the gene matches: 12. The CDR3 loop reads CSVVLWAQGLYEQYF. The CDR3 DNA sequence: TGCAGCGTTGTCCTGTGGGCACAGGGGCTCTACGAGCAGTACTTC.

V is TRBV7-9 and J is TRBJ2-2; 9 nucleotides line up with TRBD2. J lost 5 bases, V lost 6 bases, and 7 bases had no gene match. CDR1 and CDR2 from the germline V gene are SEHNR and FQNEAQ (reference sequence). The CDR3 runs 15 residues. In nucleotides, the CDR3 is TGTGCCAGCAGATCCGGGACTAGCAGAACCGGGGAGCTGTTTTTT. Protein product: CASRSGTSRTGELFF.

The V gene is TRBV4-1, the J gene TRBJ2-3; 11 nucleotides align to TRBD2. The ends lost 1 base at V and 0 bases at J; junction bases unmatched: 3. The CDR3 loop spans 17 amino acids. CDR1 and CDR2 from the germline V gene are MGHRA and YSYEKL. In nucleotides, the CDR3 is TGCGCCAGCAGCCAAGTGTCTAGCGGGGGGAGCACAGATACGCAGTATTTT. Translation gives CASSQVSSGGSTDTQYF.

V is TRBV30 and J is TRBJ2-6; 9 nucleotides align to TRBD2. The V segment lost 4 bases and the J segment 4 bases; nucleotides outside the gene matches: 14. Germline CDR1 and CDR2: GTSNPN and SVGIG (reference sequence). The CDR3 consists of 18 residues. CDR3 region: CAWNYGGGAPLGANVLTF. DNA for the CDR3: TGTGCCTGGAACTATGGCGGGGGGGCCCCTCTCGGGGCCAACGTCCTGACTTTC.

V and J are TRBV5-1 and TRBJ1-4; D gene uncertain. CDR3 length: 11 residues. Trimming pared 2 bases from V and 8 bases from J, leaving 4 bases between. Germline loops: CDR1 SGHRS, CDR2 YFSETQ. The DNA of the CDR3 is TGCGCCAGCAGCTTTGGGGAAAAACTGTTTTTT. Translated, it gives CASSFGEKLFF.